This record looks at one TCR beta chain sequence and its context. At one end the junction does not follow the germline gene, possibly because of a read error. This sample was taken from a study of OX40 agonist ivuxolimab in advanced cancers. Measured with immunoSEQ multiplex PCR; TCRdb has only the in-frame clones, and not every one. The sample lists roughly 49,000 clones; roughly 90% were seen once. The CDR3 is made up of 16 amino acids. Germline V gene sequence: CDR1 MNHEY, CDR2 SVGAGI. The V gene is TRBV6-5, the J gene TRBJ1-3; D is unresolved. This material consisted of CD4+ or CD8+ T cells sorted from blood, taken in a trial of the OX40 agonist ivuxolimab. This sequence originates from an adult with an advanced solid tumor such as melanoma, head and neck, liver or kidney cancer. The CDR3: CVSSYYGYSLGNTIYF. The CDR3 region has the DNA TGTGTCAGCAGTTACTACGGGTACTCACTCGGAAACACCATATATTTT.